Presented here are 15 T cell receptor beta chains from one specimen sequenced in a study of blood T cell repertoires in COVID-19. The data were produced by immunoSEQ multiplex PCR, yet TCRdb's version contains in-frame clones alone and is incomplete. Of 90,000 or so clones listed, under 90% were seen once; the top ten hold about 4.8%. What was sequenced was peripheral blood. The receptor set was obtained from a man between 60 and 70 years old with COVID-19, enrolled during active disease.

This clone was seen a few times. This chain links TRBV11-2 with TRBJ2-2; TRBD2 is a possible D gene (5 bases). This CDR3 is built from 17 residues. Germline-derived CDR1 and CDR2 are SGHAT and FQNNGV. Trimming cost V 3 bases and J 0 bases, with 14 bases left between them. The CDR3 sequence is CASSFRSTTTNTGELFF. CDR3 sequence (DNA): TGTGCCAGCAGCTTCCGATCGACTACTACGAACACCGGGGAGCTGTTTTTT.

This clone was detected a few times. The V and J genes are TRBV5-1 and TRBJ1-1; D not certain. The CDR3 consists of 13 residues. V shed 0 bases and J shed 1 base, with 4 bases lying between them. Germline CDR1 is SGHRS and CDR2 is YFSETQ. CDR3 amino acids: CASSLASNTEAFF. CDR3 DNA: TGCGCCAGCAGCTTGGCCTCGAACACTGAAGCTTTCTTT.

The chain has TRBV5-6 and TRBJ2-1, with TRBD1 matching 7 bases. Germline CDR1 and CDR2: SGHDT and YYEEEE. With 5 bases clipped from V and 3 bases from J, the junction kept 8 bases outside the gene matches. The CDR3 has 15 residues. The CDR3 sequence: CASSLDRDLYNEQFF. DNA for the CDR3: TGTGCCAGCAGTCTCGACAGGGACCTCTACAATGAGCAGTTCTTC.

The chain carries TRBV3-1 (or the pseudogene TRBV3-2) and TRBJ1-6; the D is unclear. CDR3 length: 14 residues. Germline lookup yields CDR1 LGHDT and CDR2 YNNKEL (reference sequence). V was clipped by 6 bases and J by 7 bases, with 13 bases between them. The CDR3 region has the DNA TGTGCCAGCAGTTCAGTCTTGGGCAATTCACCCCTCCACTTT. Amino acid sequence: CASSSVLGNSPLHF.

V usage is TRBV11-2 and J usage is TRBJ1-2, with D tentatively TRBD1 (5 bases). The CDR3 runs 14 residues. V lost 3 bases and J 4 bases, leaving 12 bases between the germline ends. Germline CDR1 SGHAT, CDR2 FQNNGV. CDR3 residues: CASSLGRGGYGYTF. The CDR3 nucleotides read TGTGCCAGCAGCTTGGGGAGGGGAGGCTATGGCTACACCTTC.

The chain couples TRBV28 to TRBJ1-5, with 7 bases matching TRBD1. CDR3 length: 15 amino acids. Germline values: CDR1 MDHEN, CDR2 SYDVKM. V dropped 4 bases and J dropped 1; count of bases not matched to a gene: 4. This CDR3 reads CASSSPGQSNQPQHF. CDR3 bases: TGTGCCAGCAGTTCTCCGGGACAGAGCAATCAGCCCCAGCATTTT. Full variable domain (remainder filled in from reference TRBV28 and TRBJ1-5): DVKVTQSSRYLVKRTGEKVFLECVQDMDHENMFWYRQDPGLGLRLIYFSYDVKMKEKGDIPEGYSVSREKKERFSLILESASTNQTSMYLCASSSPGQSNQPQHFGDGTRLSIL.

The CDR3 coding sequence is TGTGCCAGCAGTTTAAACAGGGAAGCCTACGAGCAGTACTTC. Translating gives CASSLNREAYEQYF. The gene calls are TRBV27 and TRBJ2-7; TRBD1 is a possible D gene (6 bases). CDR3 size: 14 residues. The V gene lost 2 bases and the J gene lost 2 bases, with 10 bases spanning the gap. Germline CDR1 reads MNHEY; CDR2 reads SMNVEV (reference sequence).

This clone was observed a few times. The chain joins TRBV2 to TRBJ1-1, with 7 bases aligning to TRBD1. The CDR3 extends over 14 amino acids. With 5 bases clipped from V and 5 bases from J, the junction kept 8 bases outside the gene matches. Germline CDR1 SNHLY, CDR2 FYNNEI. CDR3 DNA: TGTGCCAGCAGTAGACAGGGTATAAAGACTGAAGCTTTCTTT. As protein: CASSRQGIKTEAFF. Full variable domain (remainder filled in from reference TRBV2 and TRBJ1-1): EPEVTQTPSHQVTQMGQEVILRCVPISNHLYFYWYRQILGQKVEFLVSFYNNEISEKSEIFDDQFSVERPDGSNFTLKIRSTKLEDSAMYFCASSRQGIKTEAFFGQGTRLTVV.

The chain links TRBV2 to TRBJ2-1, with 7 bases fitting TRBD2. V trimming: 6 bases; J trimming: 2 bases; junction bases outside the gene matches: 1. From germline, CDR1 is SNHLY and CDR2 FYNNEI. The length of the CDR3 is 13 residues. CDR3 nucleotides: TGTGCCAGCAGGGGACTAACCTACAATGAGCAGTTCTTC. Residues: CASRGLTYNEQFF.

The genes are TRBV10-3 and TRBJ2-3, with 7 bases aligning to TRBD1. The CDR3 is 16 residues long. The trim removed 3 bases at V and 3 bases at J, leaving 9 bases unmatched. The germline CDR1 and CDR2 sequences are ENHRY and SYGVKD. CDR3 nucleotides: TGTGCCATCAGTGATCGGAGAGGGGGCAAAACAGATACGCAGTATTTT. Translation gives CAISDRRGGKTDTQYF.

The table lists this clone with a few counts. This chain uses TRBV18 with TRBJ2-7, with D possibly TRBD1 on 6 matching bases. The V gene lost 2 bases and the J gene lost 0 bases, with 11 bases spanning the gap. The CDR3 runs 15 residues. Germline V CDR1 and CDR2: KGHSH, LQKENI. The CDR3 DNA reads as TGTGCCAGCTCACCAAGGACAGAAAGCTCCTACGAGCAGTACTTC. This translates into CASSPRTESSYEQYF.

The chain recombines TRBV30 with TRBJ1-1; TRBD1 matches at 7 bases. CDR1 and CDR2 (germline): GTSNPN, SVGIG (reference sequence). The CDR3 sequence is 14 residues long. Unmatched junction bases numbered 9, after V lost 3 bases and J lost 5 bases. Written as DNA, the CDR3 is TGTGCCTGGAGGAATACAGGGGTGTGGACTGAAGCTTTCTTT. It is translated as CAWRNTGVWTEAFF.

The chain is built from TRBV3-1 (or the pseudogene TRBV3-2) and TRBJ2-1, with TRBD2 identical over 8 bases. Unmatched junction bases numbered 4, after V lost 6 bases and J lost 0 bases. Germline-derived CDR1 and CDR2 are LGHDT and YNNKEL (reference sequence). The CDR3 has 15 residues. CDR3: CASSTSGGSYNEQFF. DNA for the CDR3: TGTGCCAGCAGTACTAGCGGAGGCTCCTACAATGAGCAGTTCTTC.

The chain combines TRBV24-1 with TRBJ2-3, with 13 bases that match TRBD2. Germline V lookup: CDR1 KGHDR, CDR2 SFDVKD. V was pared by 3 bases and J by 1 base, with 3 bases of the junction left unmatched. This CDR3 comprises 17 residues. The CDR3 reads CATSDLGLAGGTDTQYF. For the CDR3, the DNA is TGTGCCACCAGTGATCTAGGACTAGCGGGGGGCACAGATACGCAGTATTTT.

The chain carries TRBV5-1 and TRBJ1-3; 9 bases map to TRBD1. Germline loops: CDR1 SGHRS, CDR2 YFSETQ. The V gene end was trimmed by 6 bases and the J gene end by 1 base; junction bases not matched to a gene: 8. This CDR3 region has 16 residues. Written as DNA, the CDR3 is TGCGCCAGCACCTCGGGACAGGGAAGGTCTGGAAACACCATATATTTT. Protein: CASTSGQGRSGNTIYF.